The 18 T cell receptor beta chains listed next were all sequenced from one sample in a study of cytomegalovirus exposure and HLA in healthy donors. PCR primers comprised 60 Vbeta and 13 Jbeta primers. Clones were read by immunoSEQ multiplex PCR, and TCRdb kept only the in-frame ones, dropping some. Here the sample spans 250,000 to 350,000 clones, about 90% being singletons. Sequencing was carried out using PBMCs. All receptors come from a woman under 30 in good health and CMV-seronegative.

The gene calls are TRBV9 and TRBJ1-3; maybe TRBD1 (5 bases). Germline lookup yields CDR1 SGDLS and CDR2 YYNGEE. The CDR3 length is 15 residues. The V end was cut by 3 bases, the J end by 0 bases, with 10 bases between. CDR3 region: CASSAHDSSGNTIYF. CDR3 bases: TGTGCCAGCAGCGCCCATGACAGCTCTGGAAACACCATATATTTT.

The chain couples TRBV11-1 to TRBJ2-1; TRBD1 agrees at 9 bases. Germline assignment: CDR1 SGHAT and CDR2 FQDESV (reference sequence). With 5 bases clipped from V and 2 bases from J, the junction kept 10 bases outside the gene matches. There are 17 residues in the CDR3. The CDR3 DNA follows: TGTGCCAGCAGCGGGGGACAGGGAGAGTCTCCCTACAATGAGCAGTTCTTC. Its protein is CASSGGQGESPYNEQFF.

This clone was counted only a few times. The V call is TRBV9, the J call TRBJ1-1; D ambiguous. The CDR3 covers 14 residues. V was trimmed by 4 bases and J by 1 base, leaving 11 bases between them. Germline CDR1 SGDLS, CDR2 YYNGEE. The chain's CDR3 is CASSPRSSNTEAFF. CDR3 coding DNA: TGTGCCAGCAGCCCCAGATCTTCGAACACTGAAGCTTTCTTT.

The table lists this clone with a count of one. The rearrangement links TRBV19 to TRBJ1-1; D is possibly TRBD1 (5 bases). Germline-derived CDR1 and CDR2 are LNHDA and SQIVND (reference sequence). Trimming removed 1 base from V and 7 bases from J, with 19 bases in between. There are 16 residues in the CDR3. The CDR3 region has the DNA TGTGCCAGTAGTATAGCCCTCGGAGGGCTTCAGGGTGAAGCTTTCTTT. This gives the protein CASSIALGGLQGEAFF. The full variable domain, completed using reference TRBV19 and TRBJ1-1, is DGGITQSPKYLFRKEGQNVTLSCEQNLNHDAMYWYRQDPGQGLRLIYYSQIVNDFQKGDIAEGYSVSREKKESFPLTVTSAQKNPTAFYLCASSIALGGLQGEAFFGQGTRLTVV.

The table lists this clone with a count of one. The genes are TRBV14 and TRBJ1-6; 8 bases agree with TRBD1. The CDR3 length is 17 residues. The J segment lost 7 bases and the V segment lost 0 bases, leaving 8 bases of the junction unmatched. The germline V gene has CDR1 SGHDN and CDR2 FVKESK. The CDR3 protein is CASSQDPLRTGNSPLHF. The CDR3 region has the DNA TGTGCCAGCAGCCAAGATCCCCTCCGGACAGGGAATTCACCCCTCCACTTT.

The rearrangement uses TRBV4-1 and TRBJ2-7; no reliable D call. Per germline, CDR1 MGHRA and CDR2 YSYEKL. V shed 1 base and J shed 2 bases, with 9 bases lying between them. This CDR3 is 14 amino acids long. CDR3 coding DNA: TGCGCCAGCAGCCAAGTTGGCCACGCCTACGAGCAGTACTTC. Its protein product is CASSQVGHAYEQYF.

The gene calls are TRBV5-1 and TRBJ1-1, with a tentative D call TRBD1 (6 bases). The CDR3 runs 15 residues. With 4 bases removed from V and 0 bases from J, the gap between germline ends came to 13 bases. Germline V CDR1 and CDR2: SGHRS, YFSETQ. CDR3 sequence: CASSPAPGVNTEAFF. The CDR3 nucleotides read TGCGCCAGCAGCCCAGCTCCAGGGGTGAACACTGAAGCTTTCTTT.

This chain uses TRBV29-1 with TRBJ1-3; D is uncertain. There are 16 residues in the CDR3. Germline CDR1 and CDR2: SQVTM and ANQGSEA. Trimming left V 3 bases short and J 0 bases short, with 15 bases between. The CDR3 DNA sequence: TGCAGCGTTGATTCTTCGGCGGGAGGCTCTGGAAACACCATATATTTT. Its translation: CSVDSSAGGSGNTIYF.

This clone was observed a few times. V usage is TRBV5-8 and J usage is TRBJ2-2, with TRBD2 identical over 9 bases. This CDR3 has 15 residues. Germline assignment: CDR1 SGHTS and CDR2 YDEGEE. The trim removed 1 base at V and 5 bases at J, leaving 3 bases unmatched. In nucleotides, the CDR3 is TGTGCCAGCAGCTTGAGGCTAGCGGGGACCGGGGAGCTGTTTTTT. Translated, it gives CASSLRLAGTGELFF.

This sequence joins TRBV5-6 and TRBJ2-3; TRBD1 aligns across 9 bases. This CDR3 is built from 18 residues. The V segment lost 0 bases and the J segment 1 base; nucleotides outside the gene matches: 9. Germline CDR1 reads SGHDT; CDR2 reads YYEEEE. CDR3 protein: CASSLAGGQGWGTDTQYF. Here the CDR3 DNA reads TGTGCCAGCAGCTTGGCCGGGGGACAGGGATGGGGCACAGATACGCAGTATTTT.

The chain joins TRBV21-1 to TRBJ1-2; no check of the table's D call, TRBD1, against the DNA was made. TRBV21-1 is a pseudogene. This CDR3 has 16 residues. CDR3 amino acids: CASTNRQGGSLYGYTF. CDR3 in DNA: TGTGCCAGCACGAACCGACAGGGGGGTAGCCTATATGGCTACACCTTC.

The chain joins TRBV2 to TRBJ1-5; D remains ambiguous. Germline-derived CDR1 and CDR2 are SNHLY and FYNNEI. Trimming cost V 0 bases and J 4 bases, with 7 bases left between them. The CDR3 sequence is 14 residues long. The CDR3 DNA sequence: TGTGCCAGCAGTGAAGCGCCTGAGAATCAGCCCCAGCATTTT. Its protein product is CASSEAPENQPQHF.

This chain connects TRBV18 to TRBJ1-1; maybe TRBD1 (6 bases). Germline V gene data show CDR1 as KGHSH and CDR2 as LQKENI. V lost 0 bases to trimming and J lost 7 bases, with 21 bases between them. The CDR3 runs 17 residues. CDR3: CASSPPAAGAALREAFF. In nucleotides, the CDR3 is TGTGCCAGCTCACCACCGGCCGCGGGGGCGGCCCTCCGTGAAGCTTTCTTT.

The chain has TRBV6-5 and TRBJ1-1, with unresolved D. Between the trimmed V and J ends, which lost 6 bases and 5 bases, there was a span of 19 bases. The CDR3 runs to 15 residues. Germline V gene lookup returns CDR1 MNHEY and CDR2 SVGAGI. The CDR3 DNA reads TGTGCCAGCAGACGGCCAGCCGGGAAAGGAACTGAAGCTTTCTTT. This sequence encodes CASRRPAGKGTEAFF.

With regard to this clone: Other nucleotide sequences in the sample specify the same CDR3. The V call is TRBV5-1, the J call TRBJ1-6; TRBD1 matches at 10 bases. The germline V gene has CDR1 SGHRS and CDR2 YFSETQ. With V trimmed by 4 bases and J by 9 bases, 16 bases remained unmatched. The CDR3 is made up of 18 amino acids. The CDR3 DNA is TGCGCCAGCAGCGAAGACAGGGGGCTTTATTCAAATAGTTCACCCCTCCACTTT. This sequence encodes CASSEDRGLYSNSSPLHF.

CDR3 in DNA: TGTGCCAGCAGCACCCATTTAGCGGGGGGGCCGGATACGCAGTATTTT. It yields the protein CASSTHLAGGPDTQYF. The chain is built from TRBV9 and TRBJ2-3, with 11 bases that match TRBD2. This CDR3 is 16 amino acids long. V shed 4 bases and J 6 bases; nucleotides not matched to a gene: 10. Germline CDR1 SGDLS, CDR2 YYNGEE.

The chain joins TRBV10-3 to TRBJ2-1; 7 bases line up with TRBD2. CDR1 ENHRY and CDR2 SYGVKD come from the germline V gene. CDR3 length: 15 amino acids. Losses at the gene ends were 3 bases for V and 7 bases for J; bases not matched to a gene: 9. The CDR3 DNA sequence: TGTGCCATCAGTGACGGGGGGTCAGGCACAAATGAGCAGTTCTTC. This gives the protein CAISDGGSGTNEQFF.

CDR3 sequence: CASSQWVSGGRYEQYF. As DNA, the CDR3 is TGTGCCAGCAGCCAGTGGGTTAGCGGGGGCCGCTACGAGCAGTACTTC. The chain recombines TRBV11-2 with TRBJ2-7; 9 positions match TRBD2. Germline V lookup: CDR1 SGHAT, CDR2 FQNNGV. The CDR3 contains 16 residues. J gave up 3 bases and V 5 bases, and 11 bases lay outside the gene matches.